This TCR beta chain was observed in a study of cytomegalovirus exposure and HLA in healthy donors. The PCR contained 60 Vbeta and 13 Jbeta primers. The assay was immunoSEQ multiplex PCR, and TCRdb's table has in-frame clones only and misses some. The table records some 130,000 clones, approximately 61% of them present only once. The CDR3 is made up of 14 amino acids. V dropped 1 base and J dropped 6 bases, with 12 bases sitting between them. Germline values: CDR1 SEHNR, CDR2 FQNEAQ (reference sequence). Sequences were obtained from PBMCs. The rearrangement links TRBV7-9 to TRBJ1-1; D is undetermined. This clonotype was obtained from a man aged 30-40 years in good health and CMV-seropositive. The CDR3, as DNA: TGTGCCAGCAGCTTAGACGGGTTCGGCGCTGAAGCTTTCTTT. Translation: CASSLDGFGAEAFF.